This T cell receptor beta chain was profiled in a study of CD8 T cells in Susac syndrome. About 0.45 to 1 ug RNA was reverse transcribed with random hexamers. One entry per CDR3 protein, called by TCRdb with MiXCR from the immunoSEQ multiplex PCR reads. The sample has some 140,000 distinct CDR3 sequences, over 90% seen once; the top ten hold about 0.18%. The CDR3 has 14 residues. The germline CDR1 and CDR2 sequences are SGHDN and FVKESK. Trimming removed 1 base from V and 8 bases from J, with 14 bases in between. This sequence originates from a human donor with Susac syndrome. The chain employs TRBV14 and TRBJ1-2; tentative D call: TRBD1 (5 bases). Sequenced input: CD8+ T cells from PBMCs. CDR3 coding DNA: TGTGCCAGCAGCCAAGTGGCAGGGACCTACGGCTACACCTTC. It is translated as CASSQVAGTYGYTF.